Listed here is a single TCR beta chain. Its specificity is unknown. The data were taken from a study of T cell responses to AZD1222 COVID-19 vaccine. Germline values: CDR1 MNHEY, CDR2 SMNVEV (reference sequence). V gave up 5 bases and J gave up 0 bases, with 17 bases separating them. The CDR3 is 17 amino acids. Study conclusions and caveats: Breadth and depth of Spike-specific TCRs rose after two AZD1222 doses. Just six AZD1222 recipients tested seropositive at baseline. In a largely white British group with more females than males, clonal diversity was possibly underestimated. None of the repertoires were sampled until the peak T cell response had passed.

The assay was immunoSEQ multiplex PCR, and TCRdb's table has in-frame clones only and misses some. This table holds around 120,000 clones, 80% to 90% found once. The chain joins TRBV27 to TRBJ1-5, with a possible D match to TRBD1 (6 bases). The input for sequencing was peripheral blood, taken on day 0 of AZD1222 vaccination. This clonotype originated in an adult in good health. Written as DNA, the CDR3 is TGTGCCAGCAGTCCAAGGACAGTTTGGGATAGCAATCAGCCCCAGCATTTT. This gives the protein CASSPRTVWDSNQPQHF.